The T cell receptor (beta chain) under discussion was sequenced for a study of OX40 agonist ivuxolimab in advanced cancers. Broader study findings: On average, a greater number of expanded clones characterised CD8+ T cells relative to CD4+.

This clone was seen only once. What it binds is not known. In germline, CDR1 is LNHNV, CDR2 YYDKDF (reference sequence). The CDR3 sequence is 17 residues long. The ends were cut back, 1 base at V and 0 bases at J, with 13 bases in the middle. TCRdb's copy holds only in-frame clones and misses some; the assay was immunoSEQ multiplex PCR. The sample lists some 70,000 clones, roughly nine tenths occurring once. The receptor comes from an adult with an advanced solid tumor such as melanoma, head and neck, liver or kidney cancer. J is TRBJ2-1 and V is TRBV15, with D tentatively TRBD2 (6 bases). The sequences come from CD4+ or CD8+ T cells sorted from blood, collected in a trial of the OX40 agonist ivuxolimab. CDR3: CATSRVVRRGSYNEQFF. In DNA form, the CDR3 reads TGTGCCACCAGCAGAGTCGTTAGGCGGGGCTCCTACAATGAGCAGTTCTTC.